A single sample gave rise to the 6 T cell receptor beta chains below, sequenced in a study of beta chain features in type 1 diabetes. Since all of the isolated RNA was reverse transcribed, expressed TCRB transcripts were what got sequenced. Sequencing was performed with immunoSEQ multiplex PCR; in TCRdb, only in-frame clones are kept and a portion is missing. This table holds under 95,000 clones, roughly a third found once. Sequencing was done on a sample of stem cell memory CD4+ T cells from blood. The receptor set was obtained from a young woman in good health.

This clone was counted only a few times. This chain links TRBV4-1 with TRBJ2-7; 9 nucleotides match TRBD2. Trimming cost V 4 bases and J 7 bases; bases outside gene matches: 11. The CDR3 is 15 residues long. Germline lookup yields CDR1 MGHRA and CDR2 YSYEKL. The CDR3 DNA reads TGCGCCAGCAGCCCGCTAGCGGGAAAGGTAGGGGAGCAGTACTTC. It codes for CASSPLAGKVGEQYF.

This clone was detected a few times. The chain recombines TRBV11-2 with TRBJ2-6, with 8 positions matching TRBD1. V trimming: 7 bases; J trimming: 0 bases; junction bases outside the gene matches: 5. The CDR3 extends over 16 amino acids. Germline V gene data show CDR1 as SGHAT and CDR2 as FQNNGV. CDR3: CASNRDRYSGANVLTF. CDR3 nucleotide sequence: TGTGCCAGCAACCGGGACAGGTACTCTGGGGCCAACGTCCTGACTTTC.

The V call is TRBV7-9, the J call TRBJ2-5, with 14 bases aligning to TRBD2. V dropped 5 bases and J dropped 5; count of bases not matched to a gene: 10. CDR3 length equals 17 residues. Germline V gene sequence: CDR1 SEHNR, CDR2 FQNEAQ (reference sequence). CDR3 sequence (DNA): TGTGCCAGCAGCCCCAGGCGACTAGCGGGGGGGCGGGAGACCCAGTACTTC. Translated, it gives CASSPRRLAGGRETQYF.

CDR3 nucleotides: TGTGCCAGCAGTAGCCTCGGAGGGAAGAACACTGAAGCTTTCTTT. Translated, it gives CASSSLGGKNTEAFF. The genes are TRBV6-6 and TRBJ1-1; D is ambiguous. This CDR3 region has 15 residues. V was trimmed by 5 bases and J by 1 base, leaving 14 bases between them. From germline, CDR1 is MNHNY and CDR2 SVGAGI (reference sequence).

This chain joins TRBV11-2 and TRBJ2-3; 7 bases are shared with TRBD2. V lost 2 bases, J lost 4 bases, and 3 bases stayed unmatched. The CDR3 sequence is 14 residues long. The V gene's germline CDR1 is SGHAT and CDR2 FQNNGV. Here the CDR3 reads CASSLTGGADTQYF. The CDR3 DNA follows: TGTGCCAGCAGCTTAACGGGGGGAGCAGATACGCAGTATTTT.

This clone appeared a few times. The V gene is TRBV28, the J gene TRBJ2-2; a possible D gene is TRBD1 (5 bases). The length of the CDR3 is 14 residues. Looked up from germline, CDR1 is MDHEN and CDR2 is SYDVKM. V gave up 10 bases and J gave up 0 bases, with 12 bases separating them. CDR3 coding DNA: TGTGCCACCCAGGAAGGGGCGAACACCGGGGAGCTGTTTTTT. Residues: CATQEGANTGELFF.